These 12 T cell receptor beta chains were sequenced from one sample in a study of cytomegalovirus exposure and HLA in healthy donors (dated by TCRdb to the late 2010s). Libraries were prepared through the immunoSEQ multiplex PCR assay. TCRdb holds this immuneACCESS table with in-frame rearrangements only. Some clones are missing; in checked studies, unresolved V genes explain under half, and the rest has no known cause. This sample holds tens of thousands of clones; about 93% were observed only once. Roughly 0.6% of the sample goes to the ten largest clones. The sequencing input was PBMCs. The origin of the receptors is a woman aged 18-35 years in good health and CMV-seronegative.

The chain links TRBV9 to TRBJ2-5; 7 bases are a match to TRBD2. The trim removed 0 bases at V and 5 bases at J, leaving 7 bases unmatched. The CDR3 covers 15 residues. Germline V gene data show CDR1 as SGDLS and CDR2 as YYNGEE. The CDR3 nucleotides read TGTGCCAGCAGCGTAGGCGTGACTAGCATCGAGACCCAGTACTTC. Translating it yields CASSVGVTSIETQYF.

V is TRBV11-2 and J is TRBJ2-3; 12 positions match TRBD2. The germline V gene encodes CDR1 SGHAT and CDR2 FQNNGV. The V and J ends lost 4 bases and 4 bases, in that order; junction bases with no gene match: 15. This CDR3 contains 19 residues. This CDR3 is CASSSRTSGTLSRADTQYF. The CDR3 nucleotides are TGTGCCAGCAGCTCCCGGACTAGCGGGACCCTCTCGAGGGCAGATACGCAGTATTTT. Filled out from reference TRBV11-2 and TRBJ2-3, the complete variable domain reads EAGVAQSPRYKIIEKRQSVAFWCNPISGHATLYWYQQILGQGPKLLIQFQNNGVVDDSQLPKDRFSAERLKGVDSTLKIQPAKLEDSAVYLCASSSRTSGTLSRADTQYFGPGTRLTVL.

CDR3 in amino acids: CASSAWTRETQYF. The CDR3 DNA sequence: TGTGCCAGCAGCGCCTGGACACGGGAGACCCAGTACTTC. J is TRBJ2-5 and V is TRBV7-6; D is perhaps TRBD1 (5 bases). Germline lookup yields CDR1 SGHVS and CDR2 FNYEAQ. V was shortened by 5 bases and J by 5 bases, with 12 bases between the two germline ends. This CDR3 contains 13 residues.

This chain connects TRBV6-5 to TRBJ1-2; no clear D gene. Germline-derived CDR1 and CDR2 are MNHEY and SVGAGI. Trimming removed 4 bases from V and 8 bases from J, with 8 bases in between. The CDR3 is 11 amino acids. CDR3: CASSSSLGYTF. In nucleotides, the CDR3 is TGTGCCAGCAGTTCGTCACTGGGCTACACCTTC.

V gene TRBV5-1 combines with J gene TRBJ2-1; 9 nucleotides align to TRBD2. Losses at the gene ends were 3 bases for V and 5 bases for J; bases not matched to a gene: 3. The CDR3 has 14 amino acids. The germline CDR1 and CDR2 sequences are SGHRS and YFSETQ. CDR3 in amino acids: CASSWAGGHNEQFF. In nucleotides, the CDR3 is TGCGCCAGCAGCTGGGCGGGGGGGCACAATGAGCAGTTCTTC.

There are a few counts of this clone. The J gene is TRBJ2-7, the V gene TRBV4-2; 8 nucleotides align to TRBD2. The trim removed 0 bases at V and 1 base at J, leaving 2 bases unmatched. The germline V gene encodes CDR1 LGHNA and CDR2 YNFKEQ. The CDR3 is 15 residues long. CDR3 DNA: TGTGCCAGCAGCCAAGAAGCGGGGGCGTCCTACGAGCAGTACTTC. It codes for CASSQEAGASYEQYF.

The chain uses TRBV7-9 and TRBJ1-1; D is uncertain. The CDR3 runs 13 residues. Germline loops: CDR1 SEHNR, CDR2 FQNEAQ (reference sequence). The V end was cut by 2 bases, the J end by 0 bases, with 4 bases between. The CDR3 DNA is TGTGCCAGCAGCTTACCGGTGAACACTGAAGCTTTCTTT. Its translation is CASSLPVNTEAFF.

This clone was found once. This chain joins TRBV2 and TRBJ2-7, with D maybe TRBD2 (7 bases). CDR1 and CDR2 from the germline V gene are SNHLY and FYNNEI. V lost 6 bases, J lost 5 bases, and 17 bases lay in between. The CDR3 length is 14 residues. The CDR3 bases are TGTGCCAGCAGACGCCGGGGGGCTGTAGACGAGCAGTACTTC. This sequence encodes CASRRRGAVDEQYF.

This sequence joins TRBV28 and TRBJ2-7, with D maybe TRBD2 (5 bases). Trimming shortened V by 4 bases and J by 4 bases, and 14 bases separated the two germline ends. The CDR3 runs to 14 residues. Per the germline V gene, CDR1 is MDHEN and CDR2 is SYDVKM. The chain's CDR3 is CASSSPGITYEQYF. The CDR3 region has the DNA TGTGCCAGCAGTTCCCCCGGGATAACGTACGAGCAGTACTTC.

In DNA form, the CDR3 reads TGTGCCAGCAGCACCCAAACAGGTCAGCCCCAGCATTTT. Translation gives CASSTQTGQPQHF. The chain is built from TRBV7-2 and TRBJ1-5, with D perhaps matching TRBD1 (5 bases). The CDR3 length is 13 residues. The V end was cut by 5 bases, the J end by 6 bases, with 11 bases between. CDR1 SGHTA and CDR2 FQGNSA come from the germline V gene.

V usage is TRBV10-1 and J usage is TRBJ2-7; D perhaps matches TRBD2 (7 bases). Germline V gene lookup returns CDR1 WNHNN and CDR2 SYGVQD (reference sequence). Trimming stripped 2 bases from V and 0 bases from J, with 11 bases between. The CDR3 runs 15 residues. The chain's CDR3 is CASSERGGHSYEQYF. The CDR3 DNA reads TGCGCCAGCAGTGAGAGGGGGGGCCACTCCTACGAGCAGTACTTC.

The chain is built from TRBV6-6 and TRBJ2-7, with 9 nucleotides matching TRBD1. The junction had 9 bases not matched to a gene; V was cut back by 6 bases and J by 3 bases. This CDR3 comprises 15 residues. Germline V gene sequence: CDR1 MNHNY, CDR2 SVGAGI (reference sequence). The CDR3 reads CASSDRDRVNYEQYF. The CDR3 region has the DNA TGTGCCAGCAGCGACCGGGACAGGGTAAACTACGAGCAGTACTTC.